This T cell receptor beta chain was retrieved from a study of response to subunit inactivated influenza vaccine. Study-level results: After each seasonal influenza vaccination, few new T cells are recruited, the authors suggested.

The germline CDR1 and CDR2 sequences are SGDLS and YYNGEE. The CDR3 length is 16 residues. The junction had 4 bases not matched to a gene; V was cut back by 3 bases and J by 2 bases. TCRdb redid the calling of the RT-PCR reads with MiXCR, one entry per CDR3 protein. Found here are under 200,000 distinct CDR3 sequences, 9.5% to 13% of them singletons; the top ten hold roughly 12%. This clonotype was counted a few times. Antigen unknown. The gene calls are TRBV9 and TRBJ2-2, with 10 bases lining up with TRBD2. Sequenced here: non-naive T cells sorted from PBMCs, sampled 40 to 50 days after vaccination. This receptor was obtained from a man aged 50 or older who received an inactivated influenza vaccine. CDR3 protein: CASSGGLAANTGELFF. DNA of the CDR3: TGTGCCAGCAGCGGAGGACTAGCGGCAAACACCGGGGAGCTGTTTTTT.